Sequencing of this TCR beta chain was carried out in a study of identical twins. Unmatched junction bases numbered 11, after V lost 4 bases and J lost 4 bases. Germline CDR1 reads SGHVS; CDR2 reads FNYEAQ. The CDR3 is made up of 17 amino acids. Using its own MiXCR run on the 5' RACE reads, TCRdb lists one record per CDR3 protein. This table has about 190,000 distinct CDR3 sequences, roughly 15% appearing once. This sample also belongs to another study, concerning T cells expressing NK-cell markers.

The sample taken for sequencing was CD8+ T cells sorted from blood. This clonotype originated in a woman younger than 30 in good health. The chain has TRBV7-6 and TRBJ2-3; the match to TRBD2 covers 10 bases. Here the CDR3 reads CASSSPLEREGPDTQYF. As DNA, the CDR3 is TGTGCCAGCAGCTCTCCCTTGGAGCGGGAGGGCCCAGATACGCAGTATTTT.